The present T cell receptor beta chain was sequenced within a study of control samples from healthy donors and cancer patients. TCRdb's table, derived via immunoSEQ multiplex PCR, lists solely in-frame clones and lacks some. In the table there are fewer than 300,000 clones, approximately 80% of which are singletons. This CDR3 has 15 residues. The V end lost 5 bases, the J end lost 5 bases, and 17 bases lay between the germline ends. From germline, CDR1 is SGHAT and CDR2 FQNNGV. This chain links TRBV11-2 with TRBJ2-3; a possible D gene is TRBD1 (5 bases). Input material: PBMCs. The origin of this receptor is a woman aged 60-70 years with lung cancer. The DNA of the CDR3 is TGTGCCAGCAGCCCCAATGGGGCTAATGGAGATACGCAGTATTTT. Protein product: CASSPNGANGDTQYF.